These 14 T cell receptor beta chains came from one sample sequenced in a study of blood T cells in healthy people across ages. Together with a sample-barcoded 5' primer, a J-beta primer mix was included in a second PCR lasting about 7 to 12 cycles. In TCRdb, the 5' RACE reads were re-called with MiXCR into one record per CDR3 protein. Of around 1.7 million distinct CDR3 sequences listed, approximately 30% are singletons. The sequenced sample consisted of blood. All receptors derive from a woman aged 30 to 39 in good health.

In this sample, this clonotype turned up many times. This chain connects TRBV12-3 or TRBV12-4 to TRBJ2-7, with D unclear. The CDR3 runs 12 residues. The V and J ends lost 2 bases and 5 bases respectively, with 7 bases between them. CDR3 coding DNA: TGTGCCAGCAGTTTAACTTTGAACGAGCAGTACTTC. This codes for CASSLTLNEQYF.

The CDR3 sequence: CASSWGRGATNEKLFF. DNA of the CDR3: TGCGCCAGCAGCTGGGGACGTGGGGCAACTAATGAAAAACTGTTTTTT. The chain couples TRBV5-1 to TRBJ1-4; D is perhaps TRBD1 (5 bases). The germline V and J ends were trimmed by 3 bases and 0 bases, with 12 bases remaining between them. Germline loops: CDR1 SGHRS, CDR2 YFSETQ. The CDR3 length is 16 residues.

This clonotype was recorded many times. V is TRBV4-3 and J is TRBJ2-6; TRBD1 agrees at 11 bases. This CDR3 region has 20 residues. V lost 8 bases, J lost 1 base, and 16 bases stayed unmatched. Per germline, CDR1 LGHNA and CDR2 YSLEER. The CDR3 is CASQEAGFGQGASGANVLTF. The CDR3 DNA is TGCGCCAGCCAAGAAGCGGGCTTCGGACAGGGGGCTTCTGGGGCCAACGTCCTGACTTTC.

This clonotype appeared a few times. The genes are TRBV7-2 and TRBJ2-3, with 9 nucleotides matching TRBD2. This CDR3 has 14 residues. V trimming: 5 bases; J trimming: 9 bases; junction bases outside the gene matches: 9. From germline, CDR1 is SGHTA and CDR2 FQGNSA. The CDR3 region has the DNA TGTGCCAGCAGCCCAGGTGGGAGCGGGAGGACGCAGTATTTT. Amino acid sequence: CASSPGGSGRTQYF.

A word on this clonotype: A much larger clone differs from this one at a single base, so this may be a read error. The V gene is TRBV29-1, the J gene TRBJ2-1; D is perhaps TRBD2 (6 bases). There are 15 residues in the CDR3. The V end was cut by 1 base, the J end by 10 bases, with 20 bases between. Germline CDR1 and CDR2: SQVTM and ANQGSEA. CDR3 nucleotide sequence: TGCAGCGTTGAAGGGGACTTATCAAGCTCCTACGAGCAGTTCTTC. Its translation: CSVEGDLSSSYEQFF.

This chain uses TRBV5-5 with TRBJ2-2, with 7 bases aligning to TRBD2. The CDR3 extends over 16 amino acids. V trimming: 0 bases; J trimming: 6 bases; junction bases outside the gene matches: 8. The V gene's germline CDR1 is SGHKS and CDR2 YYEKEE (reference sequence). Here the CDR3 reads CASSLAAGAYSGELFF. The CDR3 nucleotides read TGTGCCAGCAGCTTGGCTGCGGGAGCTTATTCCGGGGAGCTGTTTTTT.

The gene calls are TRBV5-1 and TRBJ2-1; 10 bases match TRBD2. The CDR3 extends over 14 amino acids. The trim removed 0 bases at V and 10 bases at J, leaving 4 bases unmatched. CDR1 SGHRS and CDR2 YFSETQ come from the germline V gene. The CDR3 sequence is CASSLGSGGVEQFF. The CDR3 region has the DNA TGCGCCAGCAGCTTGGGGAGCGGGGGGGTCGAGCAGTTCTTC.

This clonotype has only one observation. CDR3 residues: CASSPEDREGNTIYF. The CDR3 bases are TGCGCCAGCAGCCCCGAGGACAGGGAAGGAAACACCATATATTTT. The chain joins TRBV4-1 to TRBJ1-3, with 8 bases that match TRBD1. Germline loops: CDR1 MGHRA, CDR2 YSYEKL. The CDR3 is 15 residues long. V trimming: 4 bases; J trimming: 4 bases; junction bases outside the gene matches: 6.

V usage is TRBV15 and J usage is TRBJ1-2, with TRBD1 matching over 8 bases. The length of the CDR3 is 14 residues. V gave up 3 bases and J gave up 7 bases; unmatched junction bases: 7. Germline V gene sequence: CDR1 LNHNV, CDR2 YYDKDF (reference sequence). The DNA for the CDR3 is TGTGCCACCAGCAGGGCATCAGGGGGCACTGGCTACACCTTC. Translation: CATSRASGGTGYTF.

The V call is TRBV6-2 or TRBV6-3, the J call TRBJ2-3; 8 nucleotides match TRBD2. The length of the CDR3 is 14 residues. V lost 7 bases and J lost 5; bases outside the gene matches: 8. Germline CDR1 MNHEY, CDR2 SVGEGT. The CDR3 loop reads CASTGTSNRDTQYF. CDR3 sequence (DNA): TGTGCCAGCACCGGGACTAGTAACCGAGATACGCAGTATTTT.

The gene calls are TRBV5-6 and TRBJ1-5; D gene uncertain. Germline V CDR1 and CDR2: SGHDT, YYEEEE. V dropped 4 bases and J dropped 3 bases, with 8 bases sitting between them. The CDR3 extends over 13 amino acids. The CDR3 DNA is TGTGCCAGCAGCAGGAGTTACAATCAGCCCCAGCATTTT. It yields the protein CASSRSYNQPQHF.

This clonotype was detected ten times or more. The chain uses TRBV7-9 and TRBJ2-6, with D perhaps TRBD2 (8 bases). The length of the CDR3 is 17 residues. Trimming stripped 5 bases from V and 1 base from J, with 15 bases between. Germline CDR1 reads SEHNR; CDR2 reads FQNEAQ (reference sequence). CDR3 nucleotides: TGTGCCAGCAGCCCAGGGGGACTAGTTTCTGGGGCCAACGTCCTGACTTTC. It translates to CASSPGGLVSGANVLTF.

The J gene is TRBJ1-2, the V gene TRBV3-1, with D perhaps matching TRBD1 (6 bases). The germline V gene encodes CDR1 LGHDT and CDR2 YNNKEL (reference sequence). CDR3 size: 13 residues. V lost 1 base to trimming and J lost 8 bases, with 11 bases between them. In DNA form, the CDR3 reads TGTGCCAGCAGCCAAGGACAGGTGGCCGGCTACACCTTC. Translation gives CASSQGQVAGYTF.

The rearrangement joins TRBV6-5 to TRBJ2-3; D is ambiguous. Trimming cost V 5 bases and J 9 bases, with 18 bases left between them. The CDR3 spans 14 residues. Germline loops: CDR1 MNHEY, CDR2 SVGAGI. In DNA form, the CDR3 reads TGTGCCAGCAGTCACTTCCGAGAGGTCCCCACGCAGTATTTT. It translates to CASSHFREVPTQYF.